Following are 16 T cell receptor beta chains from one sample sequenced in a study of T cell responses to AZD1222 COVID-19 vaccine. The protocol was immunoSEQ multiplex PCR, while the TCRdb copy is restricted to in-frame clones and leaves out a portion. The table includes about 150,000 clones, about 93% detected once. This sample comprised peripheral blood, obtained on day 0 of AZD1222 vaccination. These TCRs come from an adult in good health.

CDR3 nucleotides: TGTGCCAGCAGCCCGGGACAGGGGGTGAGAGGTTTCTACAATGAGCAGTTCTTC. Its translation: CASSPGQGVRGFYNEQFF. This chain uses TRBV27 with TRBJ2-1, with 11 nucleotides matching TRBD1. The CDR3 has 18 amino acids. CDR1 and CDR2 (germline): MNHEY, SMNVEV (reference sequence). The V gene end was trimmed by 6 bases and the J gene end by 3 bases; junction bases not matched to a gene: 13.

The V and J genes are TRBV19 and TRBJ1-6, with no clear D. This CDR3 contains 14 residues. The V gene lost 3 bases and the J gene lost 5 bases, with 8 bases spanning the gap. Germline loops: CDR1 LNHDA, CDR2 SQIVND (reference sequence). The CDR3 sequence: CASSIGRDNSPLHF. Written as DNA, the CDR3 is TGTGCCAGTAGTATTGGGCGGGATAATTCACCCCTCCACTTT.

The rearrangement links TRBV4-2 to TRBJ1-5, with a weak D call TRBD1 (6 bases). Deletions cut 0 bases from V and 1 base from J, with 10 bases between. Germline CDR1 LGHNA, CDR2 YNFKEQ. The length of the CDR3 is 16 residues. CDR3 loop: CASSQDRGGSNQPQHF. In DNA form, the CDR3 reads TGTGCCAGCAGCCAAGACAGGGGAGGAAGCAATCAGCCCCAGCATTTT.

The chain is built from TRBV10-2 and TRBJ2-7; possible D gene TRBD1, 6 bases. In germline, CDR1 is WSHSY, CDR2 SAAADI. This CDR3 region has 14 residues. Trimming took off 3 bases at V and 1 base at J, with 10 bases between the two ends. The chain's CDR3 is CASSDGQISYEQYV. CDR3 nucleotide sequence: TGCGCCAGCAGTGACGGACAGATTTCCTACGAGCAGTACGTC.

J is TRBJ2-1 and V is TRBV9, with 11 bases that match TRBD2. In germline, CDR1 is SGDLS, CDR2 YYNGEE. CDR3 size: 18 residues. Trimming at V came to 3 bases and at J to 2 bases, leaving 10 bases not matched to a gene. The CDR3 DNA reads as TGTGCCAGCAGCGGGGGGACTAGCGGAGCCAGGACCTACAATGAGCAGTTCTTC. Translating gives CASSGGTSGARTYNEQFF. Complete variable domain (other parts from reference TRBV9 and TRBJ2-1): DSGVTQTPKHLITATGQRVTLRCSPRSGDLSVYWYQQSLDQGLQFLIQYYNGEERAKGNILERFSAQQFPDLHSELNLSSLELGDSALYFCASSGGTSGARTYNEQFFGPGTRLTVL.

The chain employs TRBV6-4 and TRBJ1-2, with 9 bases aligning to TRBD1. In germline, CDR1 is MRHNA, CDR2 SNTAGT. This CDR3 region has 14 residues. V lost 6 bases to trimming and J lost 2 bases; unmatched junction nucleotides: 4. The CDR3 DNA follows: TGTGCCAGCAGGAGGACAGGGGCGAACTATGGCTACACCTTC. Protein product: CASRRTGANYGYTF.

V is TRBV5-8 and J is TRBJ2-5; no definite D call. The CDR3 sequence is 15 residues long. With 3 bases removed from V and 2 bases from J, the gap between germline ends came to 14 bases. Per the germline V gene, CDR1 is SGHTS and CDR2 is YDEGEE. CDR3 sequence: CASSSRGRLQETQYF. The CDR3 DNA reads as TGTGCCAGCAGCTCCAGAGGTAGGCTGCAAGAGACCCAGTACTTC.

As DNA, the CDR3 is TGCGCCAGCATGGACCCGAACACTGAAGCTTTCTTT. Amino acids: CASMDPNTEAFF. The chain carries TRBV10-2 and TRBJ1-1, with D uncertain. The V end lost 7 bases, the J end lost 1 base, and 7 bases lay between the germline ends. Germline CDR1 and CDR2: WSHSY and SAAADI. The CDR3 runs 12 residues.

This rearrangement joins TRBV19 to TRBJ2-1, with 7 positions matching TRBD2. The germline gives CDR1 LNHDA, CDR2 SQIVND (reference sequence). The CDR3 spans 15 residues. J lost 6 bases, V lost 2 bases, and 7 bases had no gene match. The CDR3 spells CASSILAGGGNEQFF. The DNA of the CDR3 is TGTGCCAGTAGTATATTAGCGGGCGGGGGCAATGAGCAGTTCTTC.

This sequence joins TRBV29-1 and TRBJ2-1; TRBD2 agrees at 9 bases. Germline V gene data show CDR1 as SQVTM and CDR2 as ANQGSEA. Unmatched junction bases numbered 18, after V lost 5 bases and J lost 7 bases. The CDR3 is made up of 17 amino acids. The DNA of the CDR3 is TGCAGCGTTCTCGTCAGTGGAGGCGGGAGGGTAAGAAATGAGCAGTTCTTC. Translation: CSVLVSGGGRVRNEQFF.

J is TRBJ2-1 and V is TRBV10-1, with TRBD2 matching over 9 bases. The germline V gene encodes CDR1 WNHNN and CDR2 SYGVQD (reference sequence). With 3 bases clipped from V and 7 bases from J, the junction kept 13 bases outside the gene matches. The CDR3 extends over 17 amino acids. DNA of the CDR3: TGCGCCAGCAGTGATGACCCCCTAGCGGGGAAAAAAAATGAGCAGTTCTTC. Protein: CASSDDPLAGKKNEQFF.

V is TRBV4-1 and J is TRBJ2-6; D is unresolved. The CDR3 runs 18 residues. The ends were cut back, 4 bases at V and 0 bases at J, with 16 bases in the middle. CDR1 and CDR2 (germline): MGHRA, YSYEKL. In DNA, the CDR3 is TGCGCCAGCAGCCTCCCCTCTGGGTTCTTCTCTGGGGCCAACGTCCTGACTTTC. Amino acid sequence: CASSLPSGFFSGANVLTF.

The genes are TRBV5-1 and TRBJ2-3, with 11 bases that match TRBD2. With 4 bases clipped from V and 5 bases from J, the junction kept 3 bases outside the gene matches. The CDR3 loop spans 14 amino acids. CDR1 is SGHRS and CDR2 is YFSETQ in the germline V gene. This CDR3 reads CASSGGLAGDTQYF. Written as DNA, the CDR3 is TGCGCCAGCAGCGGAGGACTAGCGGGAGATACGCAGTATTTT.

The chain employs TRBV6-2 or TRBV6-3 and TRBJ2-7; TRBD2 matches at 13 bases. The CDR3 is 15 amino acids. CDR1 is MNHEY, CDR2 SVGEGT, per germline. J was trimmed by 3 bases and V by 2 bases; bases with no gene match: 1. DNA of the CDR3: TGTGCCAGCAGTTACGGACTAGCGGGGGTCTACGAGCAGTACGTC. It is translated as CASSYGLAGVYEQYV.

This CDR3 is CSASGSGGRVYEQYV. For the CDR3, the DNA is TGCAGTGCTAGTGGTAGCGGGGGCCGGGTGTACGAGCAGTACGTC. This chain joins TRBV20-1 and TRBJ2-7; TRBD2 matches at 9 bases. This CDR3 is built from 15 residues. The germline gives CDR1 DFQATT, CDR2 SNEGSKA (reference sequence). The ends lost 3 bases at V and 4 bases at J; junction bases unmatched: 10.

CDR3 protein: CASSSSGGQPQHF. The CDR3 DNA reads TGTGCCAGCAGTTCATCAGGAGGCCAGCCCCAGCATTTT. The rearrangement links TRBV27 to TRBJ1-5; D call uncertain. This CDR3 region has 13 residues. V was trimmed by 4 bases and J by 7 bases, leaving 11 bases between them. Germline assignment: CDR1 MNHEY and CDR2 SMNVEV (reference sequence).